The rows below give T cell receptor beta chains drawn from one sample of a study of graft-versus-host responses after intestinal transplantation. This table comes from immunoSEQ multiplex PCR, and its TCRdb copy is limited to in-frame clones, with some not included. The sample lists tens of thousands of clones, 90% to 95% occurring once. These TCRs' antigens remain unknown. The sequencing here drew on unstimulated CD8+ T cells sorted from spleen or lymph node cells, taken before intestinal transplant. These receptors were collected from a human donor who received an intestinal transplant. Each CDR3 is given with its conserved first and last residue. D genes are given only for firm matches. Not every row has a clone size; where given, it reads once, few, many or a size class.

>TRBV10-2|TRBD1|NA|TRBJ1-5|15
TGCGCCAGCAGTGAGGGGTCAGGGGGCAGTCAGCCCCAGCATTTT
CASSEGSGGSQPQHF
>TRBV13|TRBD2|NA|TRBJ2-5|15
TGTGCCAGCAGCTTAGAAGCGGGATTCAAGGAGACCCAGTACTTC
CASSLEAGFKETQYF
>TRBV11-2|NA|once|TRBJ2-7|15
TGTGCCAGCAGCTTAGAGGCAGGGATGTCCTACGAGCAGTACTTC
CASSLEAGMSYEQYF
>TRBV28|NA|few|TRBJ2-7|13
TGTGCCAGCAGTTTTGCACTTAACTACGAGCAGTACTTC
CASSFALNYEQYF
>TRBV9|TRBD1|NA|TRBJ2-2|16
TGTGCCAGCAGCGTAGTGGTGACAGGGGGTGCCGGGGAGCTGTTTTTT
CASSVVVTGGAGELFF
>TRBV14|TRBD1|NA|TRBJ2-1|18
TGTGCCAGCAGCATCGTCCCGGGACAGGGTGAGGGATCTCAGGAGCAGTTCTTC
CASSIVPGQGEGSQEQFF
>TRBV19|TRBD2|NA|TRBJ2-7|15
TGTGCCAGTACCCCCGCCCCTAGCGGAACCTACGAGCAGTACTTC
CASTPAPSGTYEQYF
>TRBV11-2|NA|NA|TRBJ2-7|16
TGTGCCAGCAGCCCGTCATGGGGGCTAGAGTCCTACGAGCAGTACTTC
CASSPSWGLESYEQYF
>TRBV2|TRBD1|NA|TRBJ2-2|16
TGTGCCAGCAGTGCTCCGGACAGGGGGCCCCCCGGGGAGCTGTTTTTT
CASSAPDRGPPGELFF
>TRBV14|TRBD1|NA|TRBJ2-5|18
TGTGCCAGCAGCCAAGAATTAACTCCATGGGGGACAGAAGAGACCCAGTACTTC
CASSQELTPWGTEETQYF
>TRBV4-1|NA|NA|TRBJ2-1|14
TGCGCCAGCAGCCAAGAGGGGCCGTACAATGAGCAGTTCTTC
CASSQEGPYNEQFF
>TRBV5-1|TRBD2|NA|TRBJ2-3|17
TGCGCCAGCAGAAGAGGACCGGGAGGGCCCTCAGGAGATACGCAGTATTTT
CASRRGPGGPSGDTQYF
>TRBV2|NA|NA|TRBJ2-3|16
TGTGCCAGCAGTCACCCGGACGGCCTGGACACAGATACGCAGTATTTT
CASSHPDGLDTDTQYF
>TRBV7-6|TRBD2|once|TRBJ2-2|14
TGTGCCAGCAGCCTCGGGACTAGCCCCGGGGAGCTGTTTTTT
CASSLGTSPGELFF
>TRBV11-2|TRBD2|NA|TRBJ2-7|16
TGTGCCAGCAGCTCCCCGGAGGGTAGCGGGGCCAACGAGCAGTACTTC
CASSSPEGSGANEQYF
>TRBV4-2|NA|NA|TRBJ1-1|14
TGTGCCAGCAGCCAAGATTCAGGGAACACTGAAGCTTTCTTT
CASSQDSGNTEAFF
>TRBV10-1|NA|NA|TRBJ2-5|13
TGCGCCAGCGCACCCGGCCCTTTTGAGACCCAGTACTTC
CASAPGPFETQYF
>TRBV19|NA|NA|TRBJ1-5|15
TGTGCCAGTAGTTACTCGGCAGCCGATAATCAGCCCCAGCATTTT
CASSYSAADNQPQHF
>TRBV29-1|NA|NA|TRBJ2-2|16
TGCAGCGTTGAAGATACCCTGGCCCCGAACACCGGGGAGCTGTTTTTT
CSVEDTLAPNTGELFF
>TRBV5-1|TRBD2|once|TRBJ2-2|15
TGCGCCAGCAGCCGGTCAAGCGGGAATTACGGGGAGCTGTTTTTT
CASSRSSGNYGELFF
>TRBV5-5|NA|NA|TRBJ1-5|13
TGTGCCAGCAGCTTGGCGGCTAATCAGCCCCAGCATTTT
CASSLAANQPQHF
>TRBV6-1|NA|NA|TRBJ2-2|16
NA
CASSEIWEWDTGELFF